This T cell receptor (beta chain) was sequenced during a study of blood T cell repertoires in COVID-19. Background on the study: Sites in the United States, Italy and Spain provided acute and convalescent COVID-19 samples. T cells, B-cell-depleted T cells, or PBMCs supplied cDNA or gDNA.

In this sample, this clone turned up a few times. Participants, about 18 to 90 years old, spanned 25 or so US areas. In the original workflow: It was from reference gene primer amplification that nucleated cell counts were estimated. Using immunoSEQ multiplex PCR, the repertoire was profiled, and TCRdb retains in-frame clones only, with some absent. For V, J and clone size, that table is used; D and trimming come from the DNA. The profile covers about 250,000 clones, with 85% appearing a single time and over 7.5% taken by the ten largest. From germline, CDR1 is SGHDT and CDR2 YYEEEE. This CDR3 region has 14 residues. After removal of 5 bases from V and 6 bases from J, the junction contained 2 bases not matched to a gene.

The receptor was isolated from a woman between 50 and 59 years old with acute COVID-19. The source material was PBMCs or T cells enriched from blood (not recorded which). The chain employs TRBV5-6 and TRBJ2-2; 12 bases match TRBD1. Here the CDR3 reads CASSGTGGSGELFF. The DNA for the CDR3 is TGTGCCAGCAGTGGGACAGGGGGCTCCGGGGAGCTGTTTTTT.